Each of the 12 T cell receptor beta chains below was sequenced from the same sample in a study of graft-versus-host responses after intestinal transplantation. There were about 200,000 CFSE-labeled responder cells plated together with about 200,000 irradiated, violet-dye-labeled stimulator cells. This table comes from immunoSEQ multiplex PCR, and its TCRdb copy is limited to in-frame clones, with some not included. The sample carries 15,000 to 20,000 clones, under 45% recorded once. Material: alloreactive CD8+ T cells from a mixed lymphocyte reaction culture, obtained before intestinal transplant. Subset given: CFSE-low proliferating T cells sorted from roughly 6-day pre-transplant mixed lymphocyte reaction (GvH or HvG direction). Receptors were obtained from a human patient who received an intestinal transplant.

This sequence joins TRBV5-1 and TRBJ2-1; tentative D call: TRBD1 (5 bases). This CDR3 region has 15 residues. V gave up 5 bases and J gave up 0 bases, with 12 bases separating them. Germline loops: CDR1 SGHRS, CDR2 YFSETQ. The CDR3 nucleotides are TGCGCCAGCAGGGCGACAGCTAGCTCCTACAATGAGCAGTTCTTC. Its translation is CASRATASSYNEQFF.

The genes are TRBV11-3 and TRBJ1-4; D ambiguous. The germline V gene has CDR1 SGHNT and CDR2 YENEEA. V lost 5 bases and J 8 bases, leaving 18 bases between the germline ends. The CDR3 contains 15 residues. The CDR3 coding sequence is TGTGCCAGCAGCCCTAGACCTTCCCGGGGAGAAAAACTGTTTTTT. Translated: CASSPRPSRGEKLFF.

This rearrangement joins TRBV6-5 to TRBJ2-7; D is uncertain. The CDR3 length is 12 residues. Germline V gene data show CDR1 as MNHEY and CDR2 as SVGAGI. Trimming pared 8 bases from V and 0 bases from J, leaving 8 bases between. The CDR3 is CASRQYSYEQYF. Written as DNA, the CDR3 is TGTGCCAGCCGGCAGTACTCCTACGAGCAGTACTTC.

The rearrangement links TRBV28 to TRBJ1-1; perhaps TRBD1 as D (6 bases). CDR3 length equals 14 residues. Trimming left V 0 bases short and J 5 bases short, with 10 bases between. Germline loops: CDR1 MDHEN, CDR2 SYDVKM. CDR3: CASSLWGGGTEAFF. The CDR3 DNA is TGTGCCAGCAGTTTATGGGGGGGCGGAACTGAAGCTTTCTTT.

This chain connects TRBV4-3 to TRBJ2-7, with TRBD1 identical over 7 bases. This CDR3 is 15 amino acids long. The trim removed 4 bases at V and 3 bases at J, leaving 9 bases unmatched. Germline V lookup: CDR1 LGHNA, CDR2 YSLEER. The CDR3 is CASSRDRVAGYEQYF. In nucleotides, the CDR3 is TGCGCCAGCAGCCGAGACAGGGTCGCCGGCTACGAGCAGTACTTC.

J is TRBJ2-4 and V is TRBV5-8; D gene ambiguous. The germline V gene encodes CDR1 SGHTS and CDR2 YDEGEE. The V end lost 1 base, the J end lost 0 bases, and 17 bases lay between the germline ends. There are 18 residues in the CDR3. The CDR3 DNA reads as TGTGCCAGCAGCTTGTATCGCGGATCGCTTCTAGCCAAAAACATTCAGTACTTC. It specifies CASSLYRGSLLAKNIQYF.

CDR3 DNA: TGTGCCAGCAGCTTAGGAGGACTCCTCTCTGGGGCCAACGTCCTGACTTTC. This gives the protein CASSLGGLLSGANVLTF. The V gene is TRBV5-5, the J gene TRBJ2-6, with D possibly TRBD2 on 5 matching bases. CDR3 length: 17 amino acids. The germline CDR1 and CDR2 sequences are SGHKS and YYEKEE (reference sequence). Trimming pared 2 bases from V and 0 bases from J, leaving 12 bases between.

This clone was seen only a few times. V usage is TRBV27 and J usage is TRBJ2-1; 7 bases match TRBD2. Germline loops: CDR1 MNHEY, CDR2 SMNVEV (reference sequence). The CDR3 runs to 13 residues. The V gene end was trimmed by 8 bases and the J gene end by 5 bases; junction bases not matched to a gene: 6. In DNA form, the CDR3 reads TGTGCCAGCGGGGTAGCGGGCCACAATGAGCAGTTCTTC. Translated, it gives CASGVAGHNEQFF.

The V gene is TRBV7-6, the J gene TRBJ2-7; TRBD1 is a possible D gene (5 bases). Germline CDR1 SGHVS, CDR2 FNYEAQ. Trimming cost V 1 base and J 3 bases, with 10 bases left between them. The CDR3 contains 14 residues. CDR3 loop: CASSLDQGSYEQYF. The DNA of the CDR3 is TGTGCCAGCAGCTTAGACCAGGGAAGCTACGAGCAGTACTTC.

V and J are TRBV5-1 and TRBJ2-1; D is undetermined. Trimming cost V 4 bases and J 6 bases, with 17 bases left between them. The CDR3 sequence is 15 residues long. CDR1 is SGHRS, CDR2 YFSETQ, per germline. The CDR3 region has the DNA TGCGCCAGCAGCCTGTGCCCGCTCGTCTGCAATGAGCAGTTCTTC. This gives the protein CASSLCPLVCNEQFF.

The chain combines TRBV6-5 with TRBJ1-2; TRBD1 is a possible D gene (5 bases). Trimming shortened V by 6 bases and J by 2 bases, and 10 bases separated the two germline ends. This CDR3 is built from 13 residues. Germline CDR1 reads MNHEY; CDR2 reads SVGAGI. CDR3 DNA sequence: TGTGCCAGCAGCCGGGACTGCAACTATGGCTACACCTTC. Its translation is CASSRDCNYGYTF.

This clone was recorded once. The J gene is TRBJ1-1, the V gene TRBV30; D remains ambiguous. The CDR3 covers 13 residues. Trimming pared 3 bases from V and 7 bases from J, leaving 15 bases between. Germline CDR1 reads GTSNPN; CDR2 reads SVGIG (reference sequence). This chain's CDR3 is CAWSFNIQFEAFF. CDR3 sequence (DNA): TGTGCCTGGAGCTTTAATATACAGTTTGAAGCTTTCTTT.